This T cell receptor beta chain derives from a study of CD8+CD57+ T cells in acquired aplastic anemia. As for this clonotype: One end of the junction varies from germline; a read error may be responsible.

TCR beta VDJ and CDR3 profiling used genomic DNA as template. One entry per CDR3 protein results from TCRdb running MiXCR on the reads. Altogether some 170,000 distinct CDR3 sequences are present, more than 45% being singletons, with the ten largest covering 0.85% to 1.3%. The germline gives CDR1 SSHAT, CDR2 FNYEAQ (reference sequence). The CDR3 length is 15 residues. It was patients with CD8+CD57+ cell expansion by flow cytometry who were chosen for sequencing. The chain joins TRBV7-7 to TRBJ2-3; 14 bases match TRBD2. Input material: sorted CD4+, CD8+, or CD8+CD57+ T cells (not recorded which) from PBMCs. The sequence was obtained from a human donor with aplastic anemia. In DNA form, the CDR3 reads TGTGCTAGCAGCCGTGGGACTAGCGGGGGTGATACGCAGTATTTT. It codes for CASSRGTSGGDTQYF.